This paragraph covers one T cell receptor beta chain sequence. Produced via immunoSEQ multiplex PCR; TCRdb's table is partial and in-frame only. Among under 150,000 clones, around 87% were seen once, and the ten largest hold under 9%. The entry originates in a study of cytomegalovirus exposure and HLA in healthy donors. Germline CDR1 reads SGHRS; CDR2 reads YFSETQ. V was pared by 0 bases and J by 7 bases, with 11 bases between. The CDR3 is 15 residues long. The TCR comes from a young man in good health and CMV-seropositive. The V gene is TRBV5-1, the J gene TRBJ1-6; weak D call: TRBD1 (6 bases). Sequenced input: PBMCs. The CDR3: CASSLGQGWNSPLHF. The DNA of the CDR3 is TGCGCCAGCAGCTTGGGGCAGGGGTGGAATTCACCCCTCCACTTT.